The 27 T cell receptor beta chains below were found in one sample sequenced in a study of OX40 agonist ivuxolimab in advanced cancers. The method was immunoSEQ multiplex PCR; TCRdb's version includes in-frame clones alone and lacks a portion of them. The sample carries over 70,000 clones, around 89% recorded once. The material sequenced was CD4+ or CD8+ T cells sorted from blood, taken in a trial of the OX40 agonist ivuxolimab. The receptor set was obtained from an adult with an advanced solid tumor such as melanoma, head and neck, liver or kidney cancer.

The chain combines TRBV11-3 with TRBJ1-3; TRBD1 might be the D (5 bases). Germline values: CDR1 SGHNT, CDR2 YENEEA. V lost 2 bases and J 2 bases, leaving 13 bases between the germline ends. The CDR3 totals 16 residues. CDR3 in amino acids: CASSLTVGGAGNTIYF. The CDR3 DNA sequence: TGTGCCAGCAGCTTAACGGTCGGAGGGGCTGGAAACACCATATATTTT.

This clone was detected only once. The rearrangement uses TRBV29-1 and TRBJ2-7; D may be TRBD1 (6 bases). The V gene's germline CDR1 is SQVTM and CDR2 ANQGSEA. This CDR3 has 13 residues. The germline V and J ends were trimmed by 4 bases and 1 base, with 11 bases remaining between them. The CDR3: CSVVTGASYEQYF. CDR3 nucleotides: TGCAGCGTTGTGACAGGTGCTTCCTACGAGCAGTACTTC.

This clone was counted once. The chain is built from TRBV4-1 and TRBJ2-2; no clear D gene. Trimming left V 1 base short and J 4 bases short, with 10 bases between. The CDR3 extends over 15 amino acids. Per germline, CDR1 MGHRA and CDR2 YSYEKL. CDR3 nucleotides: TGCGCCAGCAGCCAAGGTCAAGTAAGCACCGGGGAGCTGTTTTTT. It encodes CASSQGQVSTGELFF.

This chain connects TRBV7-9 to TRBJ2-5, with TRBD2 as a possible D gene (6 bases). The CDR3 sequence is 13 residues long. V was pared by 8 bases and J by 3 bases, with 13 bases between. CDR1 and CDR2 (germline): SEHNR, FQNEAQ (reference sequence). For the CDR3, the DNA is TGTGCCAGCCTGGAGGGCGGTAAAGAGACCCAGTACTTC. This codes for CASLEGGKETQYF.

This clone has just a few counts. This chain connects TRBV15 to TRBJ1-5, with 7 bases identical to TRBD1. V lost 5 bases, J lost 1 base, and 8 bases stayed unmatched. This CDR3 is 16 amino acids long. Germline loops: CDR1 LNHNV, CDR2 YYDKDF (reference sequence). DNA for the CDR3: TGTGCCACCAGCGTATACAGGGGAGCAAGCAATCAGCCCCAGCATTTT. It encodes CATSVYRGASNQPQHF. Full variable domain (rest looked up from reference TRBV15 and TRBJ1-5): DAMVIQNPRYQVTQFGKPVTLSCSQTLNHNVMYWYQQKSSQAPKLLFHYYDKDFNNEADTPDNFQSRRPNTSFCFLDIRSPGLGDTAMYLCATSVYRGASNQPQHFGDGTRLSIL.

This chain links TRBV2 with TRBJ1-1; a possible D gene is TRBD1 (6 bases). This CDR3 contains 14 residues. Trimming removed 6 bases from V and 0 bases from J, with 11 bases in between. Germline CDR1 and CDR2: SNHLY and FYNNEI. CDR3: CASRKGTLNTEAFF. For the CDR3, the DNA is TGTGCCAGCAGGAAAGGGACACTGAACACTGAAGCTTTCTTT.

This clone was recorded once. J is TRBJ2-7 and V is TRBV4-2; D remains unclear. The germline V gene has CDR1 LGHNA and CDR2 YNFKEQ. The CDR3 covers 15 residues. Trimming stripped 1 base from V and 4 bases from J, with 14 bases between. The CDR3 is CASSQAWFRPYEQYF. The CDR3 DNA reads TGTGCCAGCAGCCAAGCATGGTTTCGGCCTTACGAGCAGTACTTC.

This chain joins TRBV18 and TRBJ2-7; no definite D call. Germline CDR1 reads KGHSH; CDR2 reads LQKENI. The CDR3 runs to 14 residues. V was cut by 1 base and J by 1 base, with 8 bases left in between. CDR3: CASSPRGDSYEQYF. DNA for the CDR3: TGTGCCAGCTCACCACGTGGCGATTCCTACGAGCAGTACTTC.

A few counts support this clone. The chain joins TRBV6-4 to TRBJ2-7; 11 nucleotides line up with TRBD2. Germline-derived CDR1 and CDR2 are MRHNA and SNTAGT. The V and J ends lost 10 bases and 6 bases, in that order; junction bases with no gene match: 5. The CDR3 covers 12 residues. The CDR3 bases are TGTGCCATCTCCGGGACTAGCGGCGAGCAGTACTTC. It translates to CAISGTSGEQYF.

This clone was seen just once. In DNA, the CDR3 is TGTGCCAGCAGTTCCTTACTAGGCGCAGATACGCAGTATTTT. Translated: CASSSLLGADTQYF. V and J are TRBV27 and TRBJ2-3, with D maybe TRBD2 (5 bases). V was pared by 4 bases and J by 4 bases, with 12 bases between. Germline V lookup: CDR1 MNHEY, CDR2 SMNVEV (reference sequence). CDR3 length: 14 amino acids.

CDR3 bases: TGTGCCACCAGCAGAGAAGCCCTCAGCGGGGGCGAAATCGCCGGGGAGCTGTTTTTT. It yields the protein CATSREALSGGEIAGELFF. J is TRBJ2-2 and V is TRBV15, with 8 bases fitting TRBD2. The CDR3 has 19 residues. CDR1 LNHNV and CDR2 YYDKDF come from the germline V gene (reference sequence). Unmatched junction bases numbered 15, after V lost 0 bases and J lost 6 bases.

V and J are TRBV6-6 and TRBJ2-4, with D perhaps TRBD1 or TRBD2 (6 bases each). Looked up from germline, CDR1 is MNHNY and CDR2 is SVGAGI (reference sequence). The CDR3 consists of 14 residues. Trimming removed 5 bases at V and 8 bases at J, with 16 bases between. The CDR3 bases are TGTGCCAGCAGTCTACAGGGCTGGGGGGACATTCAGTACTTC. This codes for CASSLQGWGDIQYF.

This chain joins TRBV27 and TRBJ1-6, with D maybe TRBD1 (5 bases). The CDR3 has 15 residues. Germline V gene lookup returns CDR1 MNHEY and CDR2 SMNVEV (reference sequence). Trimming took 4 bases from V and 10 from J, leaving 17 bases between them. CDR3 in amino acids: CASSWQGGGESPLHF. CDR3 bases: TGTGCCAGCAGTTGGCAGGGTGGCGGGGAATCACCCCTCCACTTT.

The J gene is TRBJ2-7, the V gene TRBV27; D is unclear. Per the germline V gene, CDR1 is MNHEY and CDR2 is SMNVEV (reference sequence). V was pared by 2 bases and J by 7 bases, with 12 bases between. The CDR3 contains 13 residues. The CDR3, as DNA: TGTGCCAGCAGTTTAAGCTTTTCATTGGAGCAGTACTTC. This codes for CASSLSFSLEQYF.

V and J are TRBV6-5 and TRBJ1-1; D is unclear. The V gene's germline CDR1 is MNHEY and CDR2 SVGAGI. The length of the CDR3 is 14 residues. V was trimmed by 2 bases and J by 3 bases, leaving 10 bases between them. The CDR3 nucleotides are TGTGCCAGCAGTTACAGTAGGGAGGACACTGAAGCTTTCTTT. This codes for CASSYSREDTEAFF.

The genes are TRBV11-3 and TRBJ1-3, with D possibly being TRBD1 (6 bases). CDR1 SGHNT and CDR2 YENEEA come from the germline V gene. The CDR3 has 14 amino acids. V lost 5 bases, J lost 2 bases, and 10 bases lay in between. The CDR3 region has the DNA TGTGCCAGCAGCGAGGGACAACCTGGAAACACCATATATTTT. It translates to CASSEGQPGNTIYF.

V usage is TRBV7-9 and J usage is TRBJ1-1; D is unclear. The germline V and J ends were trimmed by 7 bases and 0 bases, with 18 bases remaining between them. The CDR3 is 16 amino acids. Germline V gives CDR1 SEHNR, CDR2 FQNEAQ (reference sequence). The CDR3 region is CASTWRADGMNTEAFF. The DNA of the CDR3 is TGTGCCAGCACTTGGAGGGCAGACGGGATGAACACTGAAGCTTTCTTT.

The chain is built from TRBV6-1 and TRBJ1-2, with 8 bases that match TRBD1. Per germline, CDR1 MNHNS and CDR2 SASEGT. This CDR3 has 13 residues. CDR3 coding DNA: TGTGCTACCATACAGGGGGGCTACTATGGCTACACCTTC. Protein: CATIQGGYYGYTF.

The chain is built from TRBV13 and TRBJ2-1; TRBD1 matches at 12 bases. Germline V gives CDR1 PRHDT, CDR2 FYEKMQ (reference sequence). The CDR3 is made up of 18 amino acids. The J segment lost 8 bases and the V segment lost 6 bases, leaving 17 bases of the junction unmatched. The CDR3, as DNA: TGTGCCAGCAGTTCACCATTAATTAGGGACAGGGGGCCGGATGAGCAGTTCTTC. Translated, it gives CASSSPLIRDRGPDEQFF.

CDR3 nucleotides: TGTGCCAGCAGTGAACAGGGGGTCGGCTACGAGCAGTACTTC. As protein: CASSEQGVGYEQYF. The chain uses TRBV6-5 and TRBJ2-7, with TRBD1 identical over 8 bases. The length of the CDR3 is 14 residues. Germline assignment: CDR1 MNHEY and CDR2 SVGAGI. The V gene end was trimmed by 5 bases and the J gene end by 3 bases; junction bases not matched to a gene: 6.

J is TRBJ2-1 and V is TRBV5-5; TRBD1 matches at 9 bases. V was pared by 3 bases and J by 9 bases, with 10 bases of the junction left unmatched. The germline gives CDR1 SGHKS, CDR2 YYEKEE (reference sequence). The CDR3 spans 15 residues. The CDR3 region has the DNA TGTGCCAGCAGCTCTACGGGACAGGGACGGGGTGAGCAGTTCTTC. Protein product: CASSSTGQGRGEQFF.

The gene calls are TRBV10-2 and TRBJ2-5; 11 bases line up with TRBD2. The DNA end is a closer match to TRBJ2-7, so the J assignment may be wrong. Germline CDR1 reads WSHSY; CDR2 reads SAAADI. This CDR3 comprises 14 residues. The CDR3: CASRLAGFGYEQYF. In nucleotides, the CDR3 is TGCGCCAGCCGACTAGCGGGGTTTGGCTACGAGCAGTACTTC.

This clone has a handful of counts. The chain employs TRBV6-4 and TRBJ2-1, with D perhaps TRBD2 (6 bases). V dropped 5 bases and J dropped 9 bases, with 14 bases sitting between them. Germline V gene sequence: CDR1 MRHNA, CDR2 SNTAGT. This CDR3 spans 13 amino acids. CDR3 region: CASSPGEKGEQFF. In DNA, the CDR3 is TGTGCCAGCAGTCCGGGAGAGAAAGGTGAGCAGTTCTTC.

The chain is built from TRBV6-4 and TRBJ2-3, with no clear D. CDR1 MRHNA and CDR2 SNTAGT come from the germline V gene. This CDR3 is built from 14 residues. The V and J ends lost 2 bases and 6 bases respectively, with 12 bases between them. The CDR3 loop reads CASSDMGFADTQYF. DNA of the CDR3: TGTGCCAGCAGTGACATGGGCTTTGCGGATACGCAGTATTTT.

The chain carries TRBV14 and TRBJ2-7; perhaps TRBD2 as D (5 bases). Trimming took off 1 base at V and 2 bases at J, with 9 bases between the two ends. CDR1 is SGHDN, CDR2 FVKESK, per germline. The CDR3 contains 14 residues. CDR3 sequence reads: CASSQGVGAYEQYF. The DNA for the CDR3 is TGTGCCAGCAGCCAAGGTGTGGGAGCCTACGAGCAGTACTTC.

The genes are TRBV21-1 and TRBJ1-3; TRBD1 is the table's D call and was not checked against the DNA. TRBV21-1 is a pseudogene locus. This CDR3 contains 18 residues. CDR3 nucleotides: TGTGCCAGCAGCAAAGGAGAACGGAGGGGGCTCTCTGGAAACACCATATATTTT. It translates to CASSKGERRGLSGNTIYF.

This sequence joins TRBV19 and TRBJ1-2, with unresolved D. V was cut by 1 base and J by 1 base, with 10 bases left in between. CDR1 and CDR2 from the germline V gene are LNHDA and SQIVND (reference sequence). The CDR3 loop spans 15 amino acids. The CDR3 reads CASSIVSSGNYGYTF. DNA of the CDR3: TGTGCCAGTAGTATAGTTAGCAGCGGTAACTATGGCTACACCTTC.